These 32 T cell receptor beta chains originate from one sample sequenced in a study of cytomegalovirus exposure and HLA in healthy donors. The PCR employed 60 Vbeta primers together with 13 Jbeta primers. This table comes from immunoSEQ multiplex PCR, and its TCRdb copy is limited to in-frame clones, with some not included. The table records tens of thousands of clones, roughly 84% of them present only once. The specimen sequenced was PBMCs. The receptors originated from a man younger than 40 in good health and CMV-seronegative.

The CDR3 DNA sequence: TGTGCCAGCAGAATGTACAGGGGGCAGTCCTACGAGCAGTACTTC. Translating it yields CASRMYRGQSYEQYF. The rearrangement uses TRBV28 and TRBJ2-7, with TRBD1 matching 9 bases. The CDR3 length is 15 residues. The ends lost 6 bases at V and 1 base at J; junction bases unmatched: 7. Germline V lookup: CDR1 MDHEN, CDR2 SYDVKM.

This chain uses TRBV6-5 with TRBJ1-2; TRBD1 aligns across 7 bases. Germline lookup yields CDR1 MNHEY and CDR2 SVGAGI. The V segment lost 4 bases and the J segment 2 bases; nucleotides outside the gene matches: 7. The CDR3 sequence is 15 residues long. The CDR3 bases are TGTGCCAGCAGTTCTTCTCCGGGACAGAACTATGGCTACACCTTC. Residues: CASSSSPGQNYGYTF.

The gene calls are TRBV9 and TRBJ1-4; D gene uncertain. V was trimmed by 2 bases and J by 0 bases, leaving 20 bases between them. Germline V gene data show CDR1 as SGDLS and CDR2 as YYNGEE. The length of the CDR3 is 19 residues. The CDR3 here is CASSVHAPGDFATNEKLFF. The CDR3 DNA reads as TGTGCCAGCAGCGTCCACGCCCCTGGAGACTTTGCAACTAATGAAAAACTGTTTTTT.

The CDR3 nucleotides read TGTGCCAGCAGCTTAGCCACCTATAACGGGGATGAGCAGTTCTTC. Its translation: CASSLATYNGDEQFF. The chain combines TRBV7-9 with TRBJ2-1; tentatively, D is TRBD2 (5 bases). Germline CDR1 is SEHNR and CDR2 is FQNEAQ (reference sequence). V was shortened by 0 bases and J by 8 bases, with 14 bases between the two germline ends. This CDR3 is 15 amino acids long.

The rearrangement uses TRBV6-5 and TRBJ1-1; D unclear. This CDR3 comprises 15 residues. Germline CDR1 reads MNHEY; CDR2 reads SVGAGI. The V and J ends lost 4 bases and 4 bases respectively, with 16 bases between them. CDR3: CASSSGRGWSTEAFF. The CDR3 bases are TGTGCCAGCAGTTCCGGGAGAGGTTGGAGCACTGAAGCTTTCTTT.

The rearrangement links TRBV30 to TRBJ1-5; possible D gene TRBD1, 6 bases. Deletions cut 4 bases from V and 4 bases from J, with 17 bases between. The CDR3 runs 15 residues. Per germline, CDR1 GTSNPN and CDR2 SVGIG (reference sequence). CDR3 DNA sequence: TGTGCCTGGAAAGGCAGGACAGAACCTAATCAGCCCCAGCATTTT. Amino acid sequence: CAWKGRTEPNQPQHF.

V usage is TRBV7-9 and J usage is TRBJ1-2; 10 bases align to TRBD1. V shed 10 bases, J shed 3 bases, and the junction held 2 bases outside the gene matches. Germline CDR1 and CDR2: SEHNR and FQNEAQ (reference sequence). CDR3 size: 12 residues. CDR3: CATGQGDYGYTF. As DNA, the CDR3 is TGTGCCACTGGACAGGGGGACTATGGCTACACCTTC.

CDR3 in amino acids: CASSQEQGSGAGELFF. Written as DNA, the CDR3 is TGTGCCAGCAGCCAAGAACAGGGGAGTGGGGCCGGGGAGCTGTTTTTT. The J gene is TRBJ2-2, the V gene TRBV4-2; TRBD1 matches 7 bases. Germline assignment: CDR1 LGHNA and CDR2 YNFKEQ. With 0 bases clipped from V and 6 bases from J, the junction kept 7 bases outside the gene matches. CDR3 size: 16 residues.

The chain has TRBV10-3 and TRBJ1-5; a weak D match, TRBD1 (5 bases). V lost 6 bases to trimming and J lost 0 bases, with 12 bases between them. This CDR3 spans 15 amino acids. Germline V gene data show CDR1 as ENHRY and CDR2 as SYGVKD. CDR3 nucleotides: TGTGCCATCAGCGAAACAGGTTATAGCAATCAGCCCCAGCATTTT. Its protein is CAISETGYSNQPQHF.

The gene calls are TRBV19 and TRBJ2-6; 9 bases agree with TRBD1. J lost 0 bases, V lost 5 bases, and 2 bases had no gene match. The CDR3 sequence is 16 residues long. Germline CDR1 and CDR2: LNHDA and SQIVND (reference sequence). The CDR3 region is CASSGQGHSGANVLTF. CDR3 nucleotides: TGTGCCAGTAGTGGACAGGGGCACTCTGGGGCCAACGTCCTGACTTTC.

This clone was found a few times. For the CDR3, the DNA is TGTGCCAGCAGCTTAAATTGGGGCCCTACCCACGAGCAGTACTTC. Translating it yields CASSLNWGPTHEQYF. The chain combines TRBV11-3 with TRBJ2-7; TRBD1 is a possible D gene (5 bases). Per the germline V gene, CDR1 is SGHNT and CDR2 is YENEEA. The CDR3 has 15 amino acids. Between the trimmed V and J ends, which lost 2 bases and 5 bases, there was a span of 16 bases.

The chain is built from TRBV7-6 and TRBJ1-6, with a tentative D call TRBD1 (5 bases). The V gene's germline CDR1 is SGHVS and CDR2 FNYEAQ. The CDR3 loop spans 17 amino acids. V was clipped by 0 bases and J by 2 bases, with 11 bases between them. The CDR3: CASSLAVGGTYNSPLHF. CDR3 in DNA: TGTGCCAGCAGCTTAGCGGTCGGGGGGACCTATAATTCACCCCTCCACTTT.

This chain uses TRBV11-3 with TRBJ1-4, with TRBD1 identical over 10 bases. V shed 5 bases, J shed 7 bases, and the junction held 7 bases outside the gene matches. The CDR3 is made up of 15 amino acids. Germline values: CDR1 SGHNT, CDR2 YENEEA. The CDR3 loop is CASSLRQGAAEKLFF. CDR3 DNA: TGTGCCAGCAGCCTCCGACAGGGGGCAGCTGAAAAACTGTTTTTT.

The genes are TRBV2 and TRBJ2-1, with TRBD1 as a possible D gene (6 bases). CDR3 size: 15 residues. Germline loops: CDR1 SNHLY, CDR2 FYNNEI. V was pared by 6 bases and J by 2 bases, with 14 bases between. The CDR3 loop is CASSVPRGAYNEQFF. The CDR3 DNA is TGTGCCAGCAGCGTTCCCAGGGGTGCCTACAATGAGCAGTTCTTC.

The chain combines TRBV4-3 with TRBJ1-2; 9 nucleotides agree with TRBD1. The CDR3 has 14 amino acids. J gave up 8 bases and V 4 bases, and 8 bases lay outside the gene matches. Germline CDR1 LGHNA, CDR2 YSLEER. The CDR3 region has the DNA TGCGCCAGCAGCCTACTACAGGGGGCGAAGGGCTACACCTTC. Its protein product is CASSLLQGAKGYTF.

V and J are TRBV13 and TRBJ2-1, with TRBD2 matching 8 bases. Germline V gene lookup returns CDR1 PRHDT and CDR2 FYEKMQ (reference sequence). Trimming at V came to 6 bases and at J to 1 base, leaving 11 bases not matched to a gene. This CDR3 is built from 17 residues. CDR3 in DNA: TGTGCCAGCAGGCAACCCCACGCGGGGGGTTCCTACAATGAGCAGTTCTTC. Amino acid sequence: CASRQPHAGGSYNEQFF.

This sequence joins TRBV11-2 and TRBJ2-7; D remains ambiguous. Trimming pared 1 base from V and 2 bases from J, leaving 9 bases between. This CDR3 contains 14 residues. CDR1 and CDR2 from the germline V gene are SGHAT and FQNNGV. The CDR3 region is CASSLGHSPYEQYF. CDR3 sequence (DNA): TGTGCCAGCAGCTTAGGGCATTCGCCCTACGAGCAGTACTTC.

The chain combines TRBV10-1 with TRBJ1-1; tentative D call: TRBD1 (6 bases). The germline V gene has CDR1 WNHNN and CDR2 SYGVQD (reference sequence). The length of the CDR3 is 13 residues. The ends were cut back, 6 bases at V and 1 base at J, with 9 bases in the middle. The CDR3 nucleotides are TGCGCCAGCAGCGGGACACCGAACACTGAAGCTTTCTTT. It yields the protein CASSGTPNTEAFF.

This clone is a singleton in its sample. This sequence joins TRBV19 and TRBJ2-3; TRBD1 might be the D (5 bases). Trimming took 0 bases from V and 2 from J, leaving 15 bases between them. Germline CDR1 is LNHDA and CDR2 is SQIVND (reference sequence). This CDR3 region has 17 residues. CDR3 sequence: CASSIDRLGEFTDTQYF. The CDR3 DNA is TGTGCCAGTAGTATAGATCGGCTAGGGGAATTCACAGATACGCAGTATTTT.

The genes are TRBV7-3 and TRBJ1-1, with a possible D match to TRBD1 (6 bases). Germline-derived CDR1 and CDR2 are SGHTA and FQGTGA. The germline V and J ends were trimmed by 4 bases and 1 base, with 13 bases remaining between them. The CDR3 runs 15 residues. The CDR3 spells CASSSSTGPNTEAFF. Here the CDR3 DNA reads TGTGCCAGCAGCTCTTCGACAGGCCCGAACACTGAAGCTTTCTTT. Variable domain in full (rest from reference TRBV7-3 and TRBJ1-1): GAGVSQTPSNKVTEKGKYVELRCDPISGHTALYWYRQSLGQGPEFLIYFQGTGAADDSGLPNDRFFAVRPEGSVSTLKIQRTERGDSAVYLCASSSSTGPNTEAFFGQGTRLTVV.

The chain links TRBV6-4 to TRBJ2-3, with unresolved D. CDR1 is MRHNA and CDR2 is SNTAGT in the germline V gene. This CDR3 has 14 residues. V lost 2 bases, J lost 0 bases, and 6 bases lay in between. CDR3 residues: CASSDEASTDTQYF. The CDR3 DNA reads TGTGCCAGCAGTGACGAGGCTAGCACAGATACGCAGTATTTT.

There are a few counts of this clone. The rearrangement joins TRBV7-8 to TRBJ1-2; TRBD1 is a possible D gene (5 bases). The V end was cut by 1 base, the J end by 3 bases, with 6 bases between. Germline V gene data show CDR1 as SGHVS and CDR2 as FQNEAQ. The CDR3 has 13 residues. CDR3 DNA: TGTGCCAGCAGCTTAGAGGGGTACTATGGCTACACCTTC. Protein: CASSLEGYYGYTF. Full variable domain (outside the CDR3, taken from reference TRBV7-8 and TRBJ1-2): GAGVSQSPRYKVAKRGQDVALRCDPISGHVSLFWYQQALGQGPEFLTYFQNEAQLDKSGLPSDRFFAERPEGSVSTLKIQRTQQEDSAVYLCASSLEGYYGYTFGSGTRLTVV.

The chain carries TRBV7-6 and TRBJ1-4; 9 bases agree with TRBD1. Germline V gene data show CDR1 as SGHVS and CDR2 as FNYEAQ. CDR3 length equals 19 residues. V dropped 1 base and J dropped 7; count of bases not matched to a gene: 16. The CDR3 DNA reads as TGTGCCAGCAGCTTAGAGTTCTGGGACCCGGGACAGGGAAGTGAAAAACTGTTTTTT. Translation gives CASSLEFWDPGQGSEKLFF.

This rearrangement joins TRBV5-1 to TRBJ1-1; 7 bases line up with TRBD1. CDR1 is SGHRS and CDR2 is YFSETQ in the germline V gene. This CDR3 contains 14 residues. Unmatched junction bases numbered 3, after V lost 4 bases and J lost 0 bases. DNA of the CDR3: TGCGCCAGCAGCACGACAGGGATGAACACTGAAGCTTTCTTT. Translated, it gives CASSTTGMNTEAFF.

The chain couples TRBV5-1 to TRBJ1-1; D might be TRBD1 (5 bases). This CDR3 is 15 amino acids long. V was cut by 0 bases and J by 5 bases, with 14 bases left in between. Looked up from germline, CDR1 is SGHRS and CDR2 is YFSETQ. The CDR3: CASSLGGGGSTEAFF. DNA for the CDR3: TGCGCCAGCAGCTTGGGGGGCGGGGGGTCGACTGAAGCTTTCTTT. Variable domain in full (rest from reference TRBV5-1 and TRBJ1-1): KAGVTQTPRYLIKTRGQQVTLSCSPISGHRSVSWYQQTPGQGLQFLFEYFSETQRNKGNFPGRFSGRQFSNSRSEMNVSTLELGDSALYLCASSLGGGGSTEAFFGQGTRLTVV.

This chain links TRBV2 with TRBJ1-1; 7 bases are shared with TRBD1. Unmatched junction bases numbered 9, after V lost 8 bases and J lost 0 bases. This CDR3 has 15 residues. Germline V gene sequence: CDR1 SNHLY, CDR2 FYNNEI. The CDR3 sequence is CASQEGQAVNTEAFF. Written as DNA, the CDR3 is TGTGCCAGCCAAGAAGGACAGGCAGTGAACACTGAAGCTTTCTTT. Variable domain in full (rest from reference TRBV2 and TRBJ1-1): EPEVTQTPSHQVTQMGQEVILRCVPISNHLYFYWYRQILGQKVEFLVSFYNNEISEKSEIFDDQFSVERPDGSNFTLKIRSTKLEDSAMYFCASQEGQAVNTEAFFGQGTRLTVV.

The J gene is TRBJ2-7, the V gene TRBV2, with D possibly matching TRBD2 (5 bases). The V gene lost 6 bases and the J gene lost 3 bases, with 12 bases spanning the gap. Germline V gene sequence: CDR1 SNHLY, CDR2 FYNNEI. The CDR3 totals 13 residues. This chain's CDR3 is CASSPGGSYEQYF. The CDR3, as DNA: TGTGCCAGCAGCCCCGGAGGAAGCTACGAGCAGTACTTC.

The CDR3 region is CASSEFRQGTYGYTF. CDR3 nucleotide sequence: TGTGCCAGCAGTGAATTTCGGCAGGGAACGTATGGCTACACCTTC. This chain connects TRBV6-1 to TRBJ1-2; possible D gene TRBD1, 5 bases. The V and J ends lost 2 bases and 5 bases respectively, with 15 bases between them. Germline V gene lookup returns CDR1 MNHNS and CDR2 SASEGT. The CDR3 is 15 amino acids.

DNA of the CDR3: TGTGCCATTTACAGGGGATATGGCTACACCTTC. Translation gives CAIYRGYGYTF. This chain uses TRBV6-1 with TRBJ1-2; 7 bases match TRBD1. The CDR3 consists of 11 residues. V trimming: 10 bases; J trimming: 5 bases; junction bases outside the gene matches: 4. The germline V gene encodes CDR1 MNHNS and CDR2 SASEGT.

This clone has only a few counts. J is TRBJ1-4 and V is TRBV5-8; D gene uncertain. The CDR3 is made up of 16 amino acids. The germline V gene has CDR1 SGHTS and CDR2 YDEGEE. V was trimmed by 4 bases and J by 2 bases, leaving 15 bases between them. CDR3 in DNA: TGTGCCAGCAGCCATGCCCGGAGGGCTACTAATGAAAAACTGTTTTTT. Translation gives CASSHARRATNEKLFF. The variable domain in full, completed from reference TRBV5-8 and TRBJ1-4, reads EAGVTQSPTHLIKTRGQQATLRCSPISGHTSVYWYQQALGLGLQFLLWYDEGEERNRGNFPPRFSGRQFPNYSSELNVNALELEDSALYLCASSHARRATNEKLFFGSGTQLSVL.

The rearrangement uses TRBV27 and TRBJ1-1; 7 nucleotides line up with TRBD1. Germline CDR1 and CDR2: MNHEY and SMNVEV (reference sequence). V trimming: 5 bases; J trimming: 1 base; junction bases outside the gene matches: 7. This CDR3 is built from 15 residues. CDR3 nucleotide sequence: TGTGCCAGCAGTCCCCGACAGGGAACGAACACTGAAGCTTTCTTT. This codes for CASSPRQGTNTEAFF.

CDR3 amino acids: CASSSGARYNSPLHF. The CDR3 DNA reads TGTGCCAGCAGTAGCGGGGCGCGCTATAATTCACCCCTCCACTTT. The rearrangement joins TRBV27 to TRBJ1-6; maybe TRBD1 (5 bases). The CDR3 covers 15 residues. CDR1 MNHEY and CDR2 SMNVEV come from the germline V gene (reference sequence). The V end was cut by 5 bases, the J end by 3 bases, with 11 bases between.